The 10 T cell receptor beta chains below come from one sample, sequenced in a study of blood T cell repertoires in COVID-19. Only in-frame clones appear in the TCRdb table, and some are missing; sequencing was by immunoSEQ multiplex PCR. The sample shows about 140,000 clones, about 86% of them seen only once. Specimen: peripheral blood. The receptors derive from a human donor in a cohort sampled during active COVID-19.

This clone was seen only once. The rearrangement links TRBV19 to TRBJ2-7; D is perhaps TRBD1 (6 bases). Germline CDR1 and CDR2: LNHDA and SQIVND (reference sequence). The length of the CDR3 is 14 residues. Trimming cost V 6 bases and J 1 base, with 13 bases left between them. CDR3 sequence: CASSATGLSYEQYF. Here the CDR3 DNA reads TGTGCCAGTAGCGCCACAGGGTTATCCTACGAGCAGTACTTC.

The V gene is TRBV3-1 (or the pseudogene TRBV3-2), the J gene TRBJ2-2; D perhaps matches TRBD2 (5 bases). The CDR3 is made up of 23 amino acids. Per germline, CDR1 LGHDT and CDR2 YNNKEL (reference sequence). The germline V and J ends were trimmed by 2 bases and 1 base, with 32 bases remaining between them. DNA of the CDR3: TGTGCCAGCAGCCAATCTGTCTCTATAAGCGGCATCAGGTGGACCGTGAACACCGGGGAGCTGTTTTTT. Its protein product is CASSQSVSISGIRWTVNTGELFF.

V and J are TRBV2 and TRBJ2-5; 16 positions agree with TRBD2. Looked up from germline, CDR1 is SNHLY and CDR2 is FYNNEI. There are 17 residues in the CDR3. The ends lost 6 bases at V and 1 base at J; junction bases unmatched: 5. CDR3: CASSRGLAGGPQETQYF. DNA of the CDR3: TGTGCCAGCAGCCGGGGACTAGCGGGGGGGCCCCAAGAGACCCAGTACTTC.

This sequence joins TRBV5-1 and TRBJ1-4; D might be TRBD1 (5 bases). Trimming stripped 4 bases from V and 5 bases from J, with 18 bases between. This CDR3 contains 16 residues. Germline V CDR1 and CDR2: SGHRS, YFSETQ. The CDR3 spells CASSRSEEGQNEKLFF. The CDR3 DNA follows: TGCGCCAGCAGCCGGTCCGAGGAGGGGCAGAATGAAAAACTGTTTTTT.

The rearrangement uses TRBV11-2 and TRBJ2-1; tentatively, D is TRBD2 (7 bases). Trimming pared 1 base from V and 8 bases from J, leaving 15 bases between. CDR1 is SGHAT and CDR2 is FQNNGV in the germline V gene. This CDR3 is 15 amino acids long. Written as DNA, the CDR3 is TGTGCCAGCAGCTTAGTGGTGGGGGGGCCGGATGAGCAGTTCTTC. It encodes CASSLVVGGPDEQFF.

CDR3 DNA: TGTGCCAGCAGCCCCGGGACAGGACAAGAAAAACTGTTTTTT. The encoded protein is CASSPGTGQEKLFF. V and J are TRBV3-1 (or the pseudogene TRBV3-2) and TRBJ1-4; 8 nucleotides agree with TRBD1. The CDR3 has 14 residues. Germline CDR1 is LGHDT and CDR2 is YNNKEL (reference sequence). Losses at the gene ends were 4 bases for V and 8 bases for J; bases not matched to a gene: 6.

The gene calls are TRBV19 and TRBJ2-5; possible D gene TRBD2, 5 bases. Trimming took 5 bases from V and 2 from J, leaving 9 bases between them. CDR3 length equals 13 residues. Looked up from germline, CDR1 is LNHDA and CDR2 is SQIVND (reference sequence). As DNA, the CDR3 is TGTGCCAGTAGTGTCGGACTTCAAGAGACCCAGTACTTC. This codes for CASSVGLQETQYF.

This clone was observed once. CDR3 sequence (DNA): TGTGCCAGCAGTTTAAAACAGGGACCTAACTATGGCTACACCTTC. This encodes CASSLKQGPNYGYTF. The V call is TRBV27, the J call TRBJ1-2; possibly TRBD1 for D (6 bases). The germline V gene has CDR1 MNHEY and CDR2 SMNVEV (reference sequence). The CDR3 is made up of 15 amino acids. V was pared by 2 bases and J by 0 bases, with 10 bases between.

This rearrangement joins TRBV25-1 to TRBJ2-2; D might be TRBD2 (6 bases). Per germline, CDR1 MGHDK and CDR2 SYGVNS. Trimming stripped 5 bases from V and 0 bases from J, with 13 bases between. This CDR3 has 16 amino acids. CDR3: CASSLGREANTGELFF. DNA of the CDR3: TGTGCCAGCAGTTTGGGAAGGGAGGCGAACACCGGGGAGCTGTTTTTT. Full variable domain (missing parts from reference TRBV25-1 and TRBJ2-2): EADIYQTPRYLVIGTGKKITLECSQTMGHDKMYWYQQDPGMELHLIHYSYGVNSTEKGDLSSESTVSRIRTEHFPLTLESARPSHTSQYLCASSLGREANTGELFFGEGSRLTVL.

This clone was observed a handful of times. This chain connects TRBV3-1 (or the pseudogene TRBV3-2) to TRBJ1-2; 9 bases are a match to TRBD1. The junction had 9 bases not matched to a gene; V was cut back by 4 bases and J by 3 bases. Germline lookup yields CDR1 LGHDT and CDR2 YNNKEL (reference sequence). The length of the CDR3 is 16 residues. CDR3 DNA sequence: TGTGCCAGCAGCCCGACAGGGGGTTCCCTTTACTATGGCTACACCTTC. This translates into CASSPTGGSLYYGYTF.